This TCR beta chain appears in the sequencing data of a study of CD8 T cells in Susac syndrome (dated by TCRdb to the late 2010s). As for the study more broadly: The study used repertoire sequencing to test whether antigen drove CD8+ T cell activation and differentiation in Susac syndrome. The study at large found these results: The study acknowledged that relatively few individuals were included in the TCR sequencing and HLA analysis.

RNA was extracted using the RNeasy kit, and about 0.5 to 1 microgram was reverse transcribed with random hexamers. The immunoSEQ multiplex PCR assay, covering 54 Vbeta and 13 Jbeta segments, was used to amplify TCR beta CDR3 regions. To correct PCR amplification bias, a synthetic template baseline was used for both primer optimization and computational correction. For the original study's pipeline: Reads were assigned to V, D and J genes according to IMGT and analyzed in immunoSEQ Analyzer, with only productive sequences retained. To calculate clonality, Shannon entropy was normalized by log2 of the number of productive unique sequences and then subtracted from one. For each patient and control, public and private clones were evaluated among the 100 most prevalent clones. Clones were defined as Susac-specific when absent from the healthy and MS cohorts, from approximately 970 published viral clones and from other ImmuneACCESS disease sequences. TCRdb took the public reads, trimmed them with fastp at Q25, ran MiXCR for clone calling and kept in-frame beta chains. Duplicate CDR3 protein sequences are folded into a single record with the most common DNA and genes. TCRdb's processing, not the authors', yielded these V and J calls. In all, the sample holds approximately 170,000 distinct CDR3 sequences, and just under 95% of those were seen once. Over 0.11% of the sample is held by the ten biggest clonotypes.

Reading from cysteine to phenylalanine, the CDR3 counts 15 amino acids. Only CDR3 DNA remains: 45 bases, in frame from the first base. CDR1 SGHRS and CDR2 YFSETQ are derived from the germline V gene. The V end gives up 0 bases and the J end 5 bases, leaving 4 bases in the junction not matched to a gene. Concerning this clonotype itself: Its antigen remains undetermined. No base qualities exist here, and no much larger clone lies one base off it.

Peripheral blood CD8+ and CD4+ T cells from healthy donors, Susac syndrome patients and multiple sclerosis patients were profiled by high-throughput TCR beta sequencing. The healthy donors served as controls matched for age and sex. Bulk CD8+ and CD4+ T cells were purified by magnetic negative isolation, while CD8+ TEMRA cells were enriched using FACS. Blood was drawn into EDTA tubes, processed within 24 hours, and PBMCs were isolated by density gradient centrifugation. PBMCs intended for TCR sequencing were cryopreserved in liquid nitrogen and thawed later in a water bath at 37 degrees C. The sorted or isolated CD4+, CD8+ and CD8+ TEMRA cells reached a purity of at least 90%.

Here the chain combines TRBV5-1 and TRBJ2-5, with 10 bases in between that match TRBD2. Source material: CD4+ T cells from PBMCs. This sequence was found in a human donor in good health. CDR3 protein: CASSLDLAGEETQYF. In nucleotides, the sequence is TGCGCCAGCAGCTTGGACCTAGCGGGGGAGGAGACCCAGTACTTC.